One and the same sample provided the 21 T cell receptor beta chains below, sequenced in a study of T cell changes during pregnancy in multiple sclerosis. Clones were read by immunoSEQ multiplex PCR, and TCRdb kept only the in-frame ones, dropping some. The repertoire holds about 56,000 clones, with approximately 89% as singletons. The sequences come from peripheral blood, collected after pregnancy. The receptors stem from a female donor with multiple sclerosis, enrolled in a pregnancy study.

CDR3 sequence: CAGSRGLGGYTF. In DNA, the CDR3 is TGTGCCGGATCGAGGGGGTTAGGGGGCTACACCTTC. The rearrangement uses TRBV30 and TRBJ1-2; D perhaps matches TRBD1 (6 bases). The CDR3 length is 12 residues. The V gene's germline CDR1 is GTSNPN and CDR2 SVGIG (reference sequence). V shed 8 bases and J shed 8 bases, with 18 bases lying between them.

The V and J genes are TRBV5-1 and TRBJ1-5, with D possibly being TRBD1 (5 bases). Trimming stripped 4 bases from V and 4 bases from J, with 12 bases between. Germline CDR1 reads SGHRS; CDR2 reads YFSETQ. The CDR3 covers 14 residues. CDR3 coding DNA: TGCGCCAGCAGCCCTGACAGCGATAATCAGCCCCAGCATTTT. This codes for CASSPDSDNQPQHF. The full variable domain, completed using reference TRBV5-1 and TRBJ1-5, is KAGVTQTPRYLIKTRGQQVTLSCSPISGHRSVSWYQQTPGQGLQFLFEYFSETQRNKGNFPGRFSGRQFSNSRSEMNVSTLELGDSALYLCASSPDSDNQPQHFGDGTRLSIL.

The chain recombines TRBV4-1 with TRBJ1-4; D ambiguous. This CDR3 is built from 16 residues. V was clipped by 6 bases and J by 3 bases, with 17 bases between them. Germline V gene lookup returns CDR1 MGHRA and CDR2 YSYEKL. CDR3 protein: CASRSPGGIANEKLFF. In nucleotides, the CDR3 is TGCGCCAGCAGGTCTCCAGGTGGTATAGCTAATGAAAAACTGTTTTTT.

The V call is TRBV10-1, the J call TRBJ2-2; the match to TRBD2 covers 11 bases. The CDR3 covers 15 residues. Germline V gene lookup returns CDR1 WNHNN and CDR2 SYGVQD (reference sequence). V lost 8 bases and J lost 4; bases outside the gene matches: 6. The CDR3 protein is CASSRLAGTTGELFF. In DNA form, the CDR3 reads TGCGCCAGCTCCCGACTAGCGGGGACCACCGGGGAGCTGTTTTTT.

This chain joins TRBV9 and TRBJ1-6; D gene uncertain. Trimming shortened V by 2 bases and J by 5 bases, and 2 bases separated the two germline ends. The CDR3 length is 12 residues. CDR1 is SGDLS and CDR2 is YYNGEE in the germline V gene. The CDR3 sequence is CASSVNNSPLHF. The CDR3 region has the DNA TGTGCCAGCAGCGTTAATAATTCACCCCTCCACTTT. Based on the CDR3 plus reference TRBV9 and TRBJ1-6, the full variable domain is DSGVTQTPKHLITATGQRVTLRCSPRSGDLSVYWYQQSLDQGLQFLIQYYNGEERAKGNILERFSAQQFPDLHSELNLSSLELGDSALYFCASSVNNSPLHFGNGTRLTVT.

The rearrangement uses TRBV14 and TRBJ2-2, with D tentatively TRBD1 (6 bases). The CDR3 is 13 residues long. Trimming removed 6 bases from V and 8 bases from J, with 13 bases in between. CDR1 SGHDN and CDR2 FVKESK come from the germline V gene. The CDR3 region is CASSYRVTGELFF. The DNA of the CDR3 is TGTGCCAGCAGTTACAGGGTTACGGGGGAGCTGTTTTTT.

The chain has TRBV5-6 and TRBJ1-2; D remains unclear. The germline CDR1 and CDR2 sequences are SGHDT and YYEEEE. This CDR3 contains 12 residues. The ends were cut back, 0 bases at V and 4 bases at J, with 4 bases in the middle. This CDR3 reads CASSLVSYGYTF. CDR3 DNA sequence: TGTGCCAGCAGCTTGGTCAGCTATGGCTACACCTTC.

The chain employs TRBV5-6 and TRBJ2-5; TRBD2 matches 11 bases. CDR3 length: 14 residues. Trimming removed 0 bases from V and 5 bases from J; junction bases left unmatched: 0. Germline CDR1 and CDR2: SGHDT and YYEEEE. The CDR3 coding sequence is TGTGCCAGCAGCTTGGCTAGCGGGGGGGAGACCCAGTACTTC. It yields the protein CASSLASGGETQYF. Combining the CDR3 with reference TRBV5-6 and TRBJ2-5 gives the whole variable domain DAGVTQSPTHLIKTRGQQVTLRCSPKSGHDTVSWYQQALGQGPQFIFQYYEEEERQRGNFPDRFSGHQFPNYSSELNVNALLLGDSALYLCASSLASGGETQYFGPGTRLLVL.

The rearrangement uses TRBV9 and TRBJ1-1; 8 nucleotides match TRBD1. Germline V gene data show CDR1 as SGDLS and CDR2 as YYNGEE. The CDR3 runs 18 residues. Trimming cost V 3 bases and J 6 bases; bases outside gene matches: 19. The CDR3 loop is CASSASGVEGQGGPEAFF. In nucleotides, the CDR3 is TGTGCCAGCAGCGCAAGCGGGGTCGAAGGACAGGGAGGCCCTGAAGCTTTCTTT. The whole variable domain, remainder taken from reference TRBV9 and TRBJ1-1, is DSGVTQTPKHLITATGQRVTLRCSPRSGDLSVYWYQQSLDQGLQFLIQYYNGEERAKGNILERFSAQQFPDLHSELNLSSLELGDSALYFCASSASGVEGQGGPEAFFGQGTRLTVV.

This chain links TRBV7-6 with TRBJ2-3; D ambiguous. Trimming shortened V by 6 bases and J by 2 bases, and 15 bases separated the two germline ends. This CDR3 is 15 amino acids long. Germline V gene lookup returns CDR1 SGHVS and CDR2 FNYEAQ. In DNA form, the CDR3 reads TGTGCCAGCAGTCCCCGGGTCCCCAACACAGATACGCAGTATTTT. It codes for CASSPRVPNTDTQYF.

Notes on this clone: In the same sample, other DNA sequences code for this CDR3. J is TRBJ2-7 and V is TRBV18; the match to TRBD1 covers 9 bases. The length of the CDR3 is 14 residues. Germline-derived CDR1 and CDR2 are KGHSH and LQKENI. Germline trimming cut 0 bases from V and 3 bases from J; bases unmatched to any gene: 0. Here the CDR3 reads CASSPPTGGYEQYF. In nucleotides, the CDR3 is TGTGCCAGCTCACCACCGACAGGGGGCTACGAGCAGTACTTC.

The V gene is TRBV28, the J gene TRBJ2-1; the match to TRBD2 covers 10 bases. Per germline, CDR1 MDHEN and CDR2 SYDVKM. The length of the CDR3 is 14 residues. After removal of 9 bases from V and 8 bases from J, the junction contained 10 bases not matched to a gene. Here the CDR3 DNA reads TGTGCCAGTTTTCTAAGCGGGGGGGCCCATGAGCAGTTCTTC. Translated, it gives CASFLSGGAHEQFF.

This rearrangement joins TRBV19 to TRBJ2-5, with a weak D call TRBD2 (5 bases). The CDR3 has 15 amino acids. Germline V lookup: CDR1 LNHDA, CDR2 SQIVND (reference sequence). The V and J ends lost 3 bases and 4 bases respectively, with 15 bases between them. CDR3 bases: TGTGCCAGTAGTATTTTGTGGGGAAGCGGAGAGACCCAGTACTTC. This translates into CASSILWGSGETQYF.

J is TRBJ2-3 and V is TRBV27; 9 positions match TRBD1. Trimming at V came to 3 bases and at J to 6 bases, leaving 7 bases not matched to a gene. The CDR3 spans 15 residues. Germline V gives CDR1 MNHEY, CDR2 SMNVEV (reference sequence). For the CDR3, the DNA is TGTGCCAGCAGTTTCCTAAGGGACAGGGTGGATACGCAGTATTTT. Amino acids: CASSFLRDRVDTQYF.

The gene calls are TRBV9 and TRBJ2-5; 10 bases align to TRBD1. From germline, CDR1 is SGDLS and CDR2 YYNGEE. The V gene end was trimmed by 3 bases and the J gene end by 4 bases; junction bases not matched to a gene: 6. The CDR3 extends over 15 amino acids. The CDR3 region has the DNA TGTGCCAGCAGCGCCTCCGGGACAGGGGCAGAGACCCAGTACTTC. It codes for CASSASGTGAETQYF. Complete variable domain (other parts from reference TRBV9 and TRBJ2-5): DSGVTQTPKHLITATGQRVTLRCSPRSGDLSVYWYQQSLDQGLQFLIQYYNGEERAKGNILERFSAQQFPDLHSELNLSSLELGDSALYFCASSASGTGAETQYFGPGTRLLVL.

The genes are TRBV2 and TRBJ2-7, with TRBD1 matching over 8 bases. Germline CDR1 and CDR2: SNHLY and FYNNEI. CDR3 length: 13 amino acids. V was pared by 4 bases and J by 6 bases, with 5 bases of the junction left unmatched. CDR3 in DNA: TGTGCCAGCAGTGCAGACAGGGGTGGCGAGCAGTACTTC. Translated: CASSADRGGEQYF.

The chain links TRBV5-1 to TRBJ1-2; TRBD1 matches 11 bases. This CDR3 is built from 14 residues. Germline-derived CDR1 and CDR2 are SGHRS and YFSETQ. The V and J ends lost 4 bases and 7 bases, in that order; junction bases with no gene match: 6. DNA for the CDR3: TGCGCCAGCAGCGCGGGACAGGGGGAGGGTGGCTACACCTTC. Translating gives CASSAGQGEGGYTF.

This chain joins TRBV7-8 and TRBJ1-3; unclear D gene. With 2 bases removed from V and 0 bases from J, the gap between germline ends came to 11 bases. The CDR3 sequence is 16 residues long. CDR1 SGHVS and CDR2 FQNEAQ come from the germline V gene. The CDR3, as DNA: TGTGCCAGCAGCTTAATGGCCCTCACCTCTGGAAACACCATATATTTT. Its protein is CASSLMALTSGNTIYF.

The V and J genes are TRBV27 and TRBJ1-5; 9 nucleotides line up with TRBD1. The trim removed 0 bases at V and 3 bases at J, leaving 3 bases unmatched. Germline V gene data show CDR1 as MNHEY and CDR2 as SMNVEV (reference sequence). The CDR3 extends over 16 amino acids. The CDR3 spells CASSLSWTGDNQPQHF. CDR3 DNA: TGTGCCAGCAGTTTATCGTGGACAGGGGACAATCAGCCCCAGCATTTT.

In its sample, this clone was seen a few times. The chain uses TRBV10-1 and TRBJ1-6, with D perhaps TRBD1 (5 bases). V lost 7 bases to trimming and J lost 3 bases, with 16 bases between them. Germline-derived CDR1 and CDR2 are WNHNN and SYGVQD (reference sequence). The CDR3 extends over 16 amino acids. CDR3 in DNA: TGCGCCAGCACCCCCGGTCCGGACAACTATAATTCACCCCTCCACTTT. Translating it yields CASTPGPDNYNSPLHF.

The chain joins TRBV4-1 to TRBJ1-1, with no clear D. The V gene lost 0 bases and the J gene lost 0 bases, with 14 bases spanning the gap. This CDR3 comprises 17 residues. In germline, CDR1 is MGHRA, CDR2 YSYEKL. Written as DNA, the CDR3 is TGCGCCAGCAGCCAAGATTATCGGCCGGGGTTGAACACTGAAGCTTTCTTT. It encodes CASSQDYRPGLNTEAFF.